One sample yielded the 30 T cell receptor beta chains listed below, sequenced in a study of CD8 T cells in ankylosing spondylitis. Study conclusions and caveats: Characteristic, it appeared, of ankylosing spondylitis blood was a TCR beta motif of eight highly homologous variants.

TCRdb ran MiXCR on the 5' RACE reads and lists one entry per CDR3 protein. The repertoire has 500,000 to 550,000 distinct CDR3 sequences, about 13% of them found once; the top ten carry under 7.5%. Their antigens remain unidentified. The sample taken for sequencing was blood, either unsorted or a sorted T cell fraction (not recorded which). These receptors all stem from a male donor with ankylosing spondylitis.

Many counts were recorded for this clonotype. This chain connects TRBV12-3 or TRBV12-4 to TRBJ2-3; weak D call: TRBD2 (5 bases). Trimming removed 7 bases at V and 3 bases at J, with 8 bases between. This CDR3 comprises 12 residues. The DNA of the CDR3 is TGTGCCAGCAAGGGAGAGACAGATACGCAGTATTTT. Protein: CASKGETDTQYF.

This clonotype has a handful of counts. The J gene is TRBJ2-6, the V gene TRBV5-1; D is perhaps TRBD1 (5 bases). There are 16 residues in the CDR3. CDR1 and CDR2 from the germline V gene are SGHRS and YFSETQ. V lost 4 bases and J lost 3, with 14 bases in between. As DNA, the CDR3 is TGCGCCAGCAGCCTGGGGCTCGCAGTTGGGGCCAACGTCCTGACTTTC. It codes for CASSLGLAVGANVLTF. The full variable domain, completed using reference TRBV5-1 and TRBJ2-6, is KAGVTQTPRYLIKTRGQQVTLSCSPISGHRSVSWYQQTPGQGLQFLFEYFSETQRNKGNFPGRFSGRQFSNSRSEMNVSTLELGDSALYLCASSLGLAVGANVLTFGAGSRLTVL.

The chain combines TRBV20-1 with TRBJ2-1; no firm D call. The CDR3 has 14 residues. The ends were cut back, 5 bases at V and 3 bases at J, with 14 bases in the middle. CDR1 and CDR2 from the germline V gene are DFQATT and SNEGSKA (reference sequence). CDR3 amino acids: CSAPDIAGYNEQFF. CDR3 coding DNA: TGCAGTGCTCCCGACATTGCTGGCTACAATGAGCAGTTCTTC.

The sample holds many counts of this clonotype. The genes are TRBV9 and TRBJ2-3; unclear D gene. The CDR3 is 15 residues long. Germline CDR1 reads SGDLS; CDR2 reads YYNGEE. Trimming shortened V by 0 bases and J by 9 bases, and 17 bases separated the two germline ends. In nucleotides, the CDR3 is TGTGCCAGCAGCGTAGGAGTCACAGCCTCCGACACGCAGTATTTT. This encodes CASSVGVTASDTQYF.

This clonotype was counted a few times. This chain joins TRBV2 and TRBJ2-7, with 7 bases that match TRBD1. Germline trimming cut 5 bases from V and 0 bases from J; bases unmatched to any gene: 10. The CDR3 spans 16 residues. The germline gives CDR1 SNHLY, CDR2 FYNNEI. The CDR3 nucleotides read TGTGCCAGCAGTCCTCGGACAGGTTCGGCCTCCTACGAGCAGTACTTC. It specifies CASSPRTGSASYEQYF.

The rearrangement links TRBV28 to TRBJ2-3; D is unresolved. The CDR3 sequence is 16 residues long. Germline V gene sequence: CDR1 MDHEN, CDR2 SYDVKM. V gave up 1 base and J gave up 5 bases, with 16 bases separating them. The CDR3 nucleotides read TGTGCCAGCAGTTTATCCGTGGAGACCACAGAAGATACGCAGTATTTT. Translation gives CASSLSVETTEDTQYF.

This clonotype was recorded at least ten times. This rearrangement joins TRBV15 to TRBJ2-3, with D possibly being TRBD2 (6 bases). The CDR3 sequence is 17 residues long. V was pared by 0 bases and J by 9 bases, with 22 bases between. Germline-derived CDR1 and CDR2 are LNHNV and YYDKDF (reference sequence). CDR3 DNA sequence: TGTGCCACCAGCAGAGATCTTCCGGGAGATTCTACCGAAACGCAGTATTTT. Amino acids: CATSRDLPGDSTETQYF.

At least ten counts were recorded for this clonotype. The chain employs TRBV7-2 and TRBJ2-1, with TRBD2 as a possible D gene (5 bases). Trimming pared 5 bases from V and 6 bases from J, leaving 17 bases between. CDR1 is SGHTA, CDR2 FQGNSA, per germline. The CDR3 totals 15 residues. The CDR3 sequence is CASSQTRYGSNEQFF. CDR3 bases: TGTGCCAGCAGCCAAACTAGGTATGGTTCCAATGAGCAGTTCTTC.

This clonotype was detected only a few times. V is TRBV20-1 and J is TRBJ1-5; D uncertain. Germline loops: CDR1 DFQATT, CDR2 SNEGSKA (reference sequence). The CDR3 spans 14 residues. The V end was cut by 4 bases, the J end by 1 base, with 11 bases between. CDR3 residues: CSAIRVASNQPQHF. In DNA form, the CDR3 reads TGCAGTGCTATAAGGGTAGCGAGCAATCAGCCCCAGCATTTT.

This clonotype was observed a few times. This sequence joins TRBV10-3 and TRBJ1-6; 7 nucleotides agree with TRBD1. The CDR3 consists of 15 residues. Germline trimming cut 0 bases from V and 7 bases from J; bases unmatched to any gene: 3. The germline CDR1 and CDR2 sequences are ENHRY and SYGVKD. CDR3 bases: TGTGCCATCAGTGAGTCCCAGGGGGACAATTCACCCCTCCACTTT. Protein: CAISESQGDNSPLHF.

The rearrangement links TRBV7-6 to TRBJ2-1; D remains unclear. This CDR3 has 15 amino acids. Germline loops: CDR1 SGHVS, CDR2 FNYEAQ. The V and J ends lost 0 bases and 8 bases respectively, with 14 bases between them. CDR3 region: CASSLAAYYGDEQFF. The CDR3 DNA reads TGTGCCAGCAGCTTAGCGGCCTACTATGGGGATGAGCAGTTCTTC.

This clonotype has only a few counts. This chain's CDR3 is CASSRGPDNEQFF. The CDR3 DNA sequence: TGTGCCAGCAGCCGCGGACCTGACAATGAGCAGTTCTTC. The rearrangement uses TRBV6-2 or TRBV6-3 and TRBJ2-1; the D is unclear. V was clipped by 6 bases and J by 5 bases, with 11 bases between them. The CDR3 length is 13 residues. The germline gives CDR1 MNHEY, CDR2 SVGEGT.

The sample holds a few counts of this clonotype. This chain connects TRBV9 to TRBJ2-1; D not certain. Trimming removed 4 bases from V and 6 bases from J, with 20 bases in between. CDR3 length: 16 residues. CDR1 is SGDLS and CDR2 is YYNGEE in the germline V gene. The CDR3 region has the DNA TGTGCCAGCAGCTTCACCGGCGGCTCCCTAGGCAATGAGCAGTTCTTC. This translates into CASSFTGGSLGNEQFF.

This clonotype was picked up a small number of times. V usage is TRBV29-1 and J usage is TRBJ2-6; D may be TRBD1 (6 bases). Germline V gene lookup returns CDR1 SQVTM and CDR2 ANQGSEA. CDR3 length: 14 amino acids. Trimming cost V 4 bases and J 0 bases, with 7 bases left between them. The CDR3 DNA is TGCAGCGTTGTAGGGGGCTCTGGGGCCAACGTCCTGACTTTC. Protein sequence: CSVVGGSGANVLTF.

The CDR3 protein is CASSSAASTDTQYF. CDR3 sequence (DNA): TGTGCCAGCAGCTCTGCCGCTAGCACAGATACGCAGTATTTT. The chain uses TRBV3-1 and TRBJ2-3; D gene uncertain. Trimming took 5 bases from V and 0 from J, leaving 9 bases between them. The CDR3 has 14 amino acids. The germline CDR1 and CDR2 sequences are LGHDT and YNNKEL (reference sequence).

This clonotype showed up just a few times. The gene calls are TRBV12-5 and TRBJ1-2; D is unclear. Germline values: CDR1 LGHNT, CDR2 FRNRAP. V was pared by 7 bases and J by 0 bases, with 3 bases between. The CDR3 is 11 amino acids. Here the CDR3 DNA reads TGTGCTAGTGATCCTAACTATGGCTACACCTTC. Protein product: CASDPNYGYTF.

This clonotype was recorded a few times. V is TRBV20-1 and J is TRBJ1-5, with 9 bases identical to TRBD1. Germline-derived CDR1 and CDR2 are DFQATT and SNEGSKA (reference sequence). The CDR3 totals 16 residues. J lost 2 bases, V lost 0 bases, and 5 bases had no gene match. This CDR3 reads CSARDPTGGRNQPQHF. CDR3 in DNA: TGCAGTGCTAGAGACCCAACAGGGGGCCGCAATCAGCCCCAGCATTTT.

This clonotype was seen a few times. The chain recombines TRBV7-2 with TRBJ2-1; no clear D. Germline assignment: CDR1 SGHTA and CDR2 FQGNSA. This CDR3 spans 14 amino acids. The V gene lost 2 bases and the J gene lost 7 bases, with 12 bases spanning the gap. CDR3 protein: CASSLKGTANEQFF. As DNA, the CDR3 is TGTGCCAGCAGCTTAAAGGGAACGGCAAATGAGCAGTTCTTC.

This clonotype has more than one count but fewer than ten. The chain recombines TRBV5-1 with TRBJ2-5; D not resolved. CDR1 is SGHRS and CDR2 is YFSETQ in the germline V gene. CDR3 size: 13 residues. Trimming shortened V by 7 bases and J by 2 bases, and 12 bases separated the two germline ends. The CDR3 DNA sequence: TGCGCCAGCGCCAGGACCGTACAAGAGACCCAGTACTTC. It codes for CASARTVQETQYF.

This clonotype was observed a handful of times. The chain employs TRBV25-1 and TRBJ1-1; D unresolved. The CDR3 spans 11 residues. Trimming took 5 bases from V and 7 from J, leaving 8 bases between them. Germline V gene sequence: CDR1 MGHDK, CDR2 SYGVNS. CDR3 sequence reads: CASSRHNEAFF. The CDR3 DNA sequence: TGTGCCAGCAGTCGCCACAATGAAGCTTTCTTT.

The CDR3 DNA reads as TGCAGTATCATCCGGGACTTCCAAGAGACCCAGTACTTC. Encoded protein: CSIIRDFQETQYF. V usage is TRBV20-1 and J usage is TRBJ2-5; D is possibly TRBD2 (6 bases). The germline V gene has CDR1 DFQATT and CDR2 SNEGSKA (reference sequence). This CDR3 region has 13 residues. Trimming pared 8 bases from V and 1 base from J, leaving 14 bases between.

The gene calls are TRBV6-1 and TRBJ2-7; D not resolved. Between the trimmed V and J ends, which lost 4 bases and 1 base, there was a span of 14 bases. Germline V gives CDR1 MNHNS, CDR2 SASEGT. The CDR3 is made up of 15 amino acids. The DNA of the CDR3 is TGTGCCAGCAGTGTGAGCAGACATCTATCCTACGAGCAGTACGTC. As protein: CASSVSRHLSYEQYV.

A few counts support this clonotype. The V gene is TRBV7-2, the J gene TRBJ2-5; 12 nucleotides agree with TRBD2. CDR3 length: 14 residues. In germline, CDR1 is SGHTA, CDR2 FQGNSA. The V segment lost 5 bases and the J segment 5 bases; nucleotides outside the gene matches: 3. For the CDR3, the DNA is TGTGCCAGCAGCCGCACTAGCGGGAGGGAGACCCAGTACTTC. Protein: CASSRTSGRETQYF.

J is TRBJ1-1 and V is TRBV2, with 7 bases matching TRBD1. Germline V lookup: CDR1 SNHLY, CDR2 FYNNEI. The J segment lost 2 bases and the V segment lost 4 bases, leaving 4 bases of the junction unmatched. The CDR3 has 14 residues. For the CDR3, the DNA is TGTGCCAGCAGTGCACAGGGGCGTAACACTGAAGCTTTCTTT. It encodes CASSAQGRNTEAFF.

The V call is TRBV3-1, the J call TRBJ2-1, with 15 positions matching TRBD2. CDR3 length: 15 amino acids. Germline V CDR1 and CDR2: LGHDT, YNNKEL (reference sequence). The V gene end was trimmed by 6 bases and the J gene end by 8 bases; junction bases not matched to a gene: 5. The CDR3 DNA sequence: TGTGCCAGCAGAACCGGGACTAGCGGGAGGCATGAGCAGTTCTTC. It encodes CASRTGTSGRHEQFF.

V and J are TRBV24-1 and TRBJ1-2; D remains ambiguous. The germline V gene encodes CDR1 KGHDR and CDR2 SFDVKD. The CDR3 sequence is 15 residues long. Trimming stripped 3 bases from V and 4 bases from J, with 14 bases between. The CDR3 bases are TGTGCCACCAGTGATGGAGGTCCGGAATTCTATGGCTACACCTTC. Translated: CATSDGGPEFYGYTF.

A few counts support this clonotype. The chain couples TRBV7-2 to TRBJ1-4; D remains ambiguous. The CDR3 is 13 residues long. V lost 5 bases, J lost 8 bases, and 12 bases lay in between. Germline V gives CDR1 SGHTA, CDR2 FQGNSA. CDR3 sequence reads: CASSLNSGEKLFF. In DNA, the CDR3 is TGTGCCAGCAGCCTCAATAGTGGGGAAAAACTGTTTTTT. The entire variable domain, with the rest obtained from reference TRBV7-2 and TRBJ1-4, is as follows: GAGVSQSPSNKVTEKGKDVELRCDPISGHTALYWYRQSLGQGLEFLIYFQGNSAPDKSGLPSDRFSAERTGGSVSTLTIQRTQQEDSAVYLCASSLNSGEKLFFGSGTQLSVL.

The CDR3 coding sequence is TGTGCCAGCAGCCAAGACCCCAGGCGTCATGAGCAGTTCTTC. Translating it yields CASSQDPRRHEQFF. The chain carries TRBV3-1 and TRBJ2-1; D uncertain. V was pared by 0 bases and J by 8 bases, with 11 bases between. This CDR3 spans 14 amino acids. Germline values: CDR1 LGHDT, CDR2 YNNKEL (reference sequence).

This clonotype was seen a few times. CDR3 loop: CSAGGQLDEQYV. CDR3 sequence (DNA): TGCAGTGCTGGGGGGCAACTAGACGAGCAGTACGTC. This chain uses TRBV20-1 with TRBJ2-7; D may be TRBD1 or TRBD2 (6 bases each). Per the germline V gene, CDR1 is DFQATT and CDR2 is SNEGSKA (reference sequence). V lost 5 bases to trimming and J lost 5 bases, with 13 bases between them. This CDR3 is built from 12 residues.

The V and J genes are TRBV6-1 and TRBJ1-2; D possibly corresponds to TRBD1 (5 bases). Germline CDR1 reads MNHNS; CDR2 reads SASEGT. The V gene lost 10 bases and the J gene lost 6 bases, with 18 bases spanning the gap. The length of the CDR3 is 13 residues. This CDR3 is CATWDWSGDGYTF. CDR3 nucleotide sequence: TGTGCCACTTGGGACTGGTCAGGAGATGGCTACACCTTC.